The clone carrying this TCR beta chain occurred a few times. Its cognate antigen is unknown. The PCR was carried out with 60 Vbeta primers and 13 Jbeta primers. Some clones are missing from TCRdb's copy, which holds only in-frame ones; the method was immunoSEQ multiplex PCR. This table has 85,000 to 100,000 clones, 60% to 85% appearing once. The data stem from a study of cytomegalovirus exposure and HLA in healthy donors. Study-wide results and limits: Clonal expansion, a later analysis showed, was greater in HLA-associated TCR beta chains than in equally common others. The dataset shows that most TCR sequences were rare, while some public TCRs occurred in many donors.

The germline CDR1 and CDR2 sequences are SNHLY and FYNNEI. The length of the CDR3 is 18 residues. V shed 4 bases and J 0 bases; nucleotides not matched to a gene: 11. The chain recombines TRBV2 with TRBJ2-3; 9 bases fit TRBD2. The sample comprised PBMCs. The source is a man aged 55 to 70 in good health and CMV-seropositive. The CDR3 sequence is CASSVSSGGPTSTDTQYF. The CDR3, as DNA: TGTGCCAGCAGTGTGAGTAGCGGGGGACCGACTAGCACAGATACGCAGTATTTT.